This T cell receptor (beta chain) was retrieved from a study of cytomegalovirus exposure and HLA in healthy donors. Across the study: Findings of an earlier analysis included around 120 million unique TCR beta sequences from 190 million or so T cells. Regarding the study as a whole: With DRB1 most and HLA-C fewest, TCR association rates differed between HLA loci in a later analysis.

Comments on this clone: Its matching antigen is unknown.

PCR amplification relied on 60 Vbeta primers (plus 13 Jbeta primers). Libraries were prepared by immunoSEQ multiplex PCR; TCRdb keeps only in-frame clonotypes and omits some of them. This sample has 110,000 to 150,000 clones; over 60% occur once, and the top ten carry 1.5% to 2%. What was sequenced was PBMCs. This receptor was taken from a woman aged 25 to 45 in good health and CMV-seronegative.

Written as DNA, the CDR3 is TGTGCCTGGAGTGCTCTGGGGGGGGGCCCAGATACGCAGTATTTT. Protein sequence: CAWSALGGGPDTQYF. V gene TRBV30 combines with J gene TRBJ2-3; possibly TRBD2 for D (7 bases). The germline CDR1 and CDR2 sequences are GTSNPN and SVGIG (reference sequence). CDR3 length: 15 amino acids. V shed 1 base and J shed 4 bases, with 15 bases lying between them.